Here is one TCR beta chain with its context. The CDR3 spans 14 residues. Germline CDR1 reads SGHTA; CDR2 reads FQGNSA. The V gene end was trimmed by 5 bases and the J gene end by 7 bases; junction bases not matched to a gene: 6. The data belong to a study of blood T cell repertoires in COVID-19. Turning to the study itself: Researchers got acute and convalescent COVID-19 samples from the United States, Italy and Spain. T cells, B-cell-depleted T cells, or PBMCs supplied cDNA or gDNA.

In the authors' workflow: Amplification of reference gene primers provided the estimated nucleated cell counts. Clones were read by immunoSEQ multiplex PCR, and TCRdb kept only the in-frame ones, dropping some. V, J and clone size were drawn from that table, and D and trimming were deduced from the DNA. This table has around 200,000 clones, roughly 90% appearing once. Sequenced sample: peripheral blood. The receptor was derived from a man in his late teens or twenties with active or convalescent COVID-19. The chain carries TRBV7-2 and TRBJ1-3; 9 nucleotides align to TRBD1. DNA for the CDR3: TGTGCCAGCAGCGGAAACAGGGGGCCGAACACCATATATTTT. This translates into CASSGNRGPNTIYF. Looking up the rest from reference TRBV7-2 and TRBJ1-3 gives the full variable domain: GAGVSQSPSNKVTEKGKDVELRCDPISGHTALYWYRQSLGQGLEFLIYFQGNSAPDKSGLPSDRFSAERTGGSVSTLTIQRTQQEDSAVYLCASSGNRGPNTIYFGEGSWLTVV.